The source of this T cell receptor beta chain is a study of T cell responses to AZD1222 COVID-19 vaccine. Notes on the study in general: Mostly white British, mostly female donors; authors suggested clonal diversity may be underestimated. A rise in Spike-specific TCR breadth and depth followed two AZD1222 doses. Seropositive status at baseline applied to only a handful of AZD1222 recipients. Epitopes outside B.1.351 and B.1.1.7 mutated regions reportedly drew nearly half of spike TCRs.

There are 11 residues in the CDR3. Germline CDR1 is SGHAT and CDR2 is FQDESV (reference sequence). V was clipped by 5 bases and J by 3 bases, with 5 bases between them. A word on this clone: The antigen is unknown.

The method was immunoSEQ multiplex PCR; TCRdb's version includes in-frame clones alone and lacks a portion of them. The sample yields 100,000 to 150,000 clones, 90% seen once. This clonotype was obtained from an adult in good health. The sample here was peripheral blood, taken on day 0 of AZD1222 vaccination. The chain recombines TRBV11-1 with TRBJ2-7; D not resolved. The CDR3 sequence is CASSNLYEQYF. The CDR3 region has the DNA TGTGCCAGCAGCAATCTCTACGAGCAGTACTTC.